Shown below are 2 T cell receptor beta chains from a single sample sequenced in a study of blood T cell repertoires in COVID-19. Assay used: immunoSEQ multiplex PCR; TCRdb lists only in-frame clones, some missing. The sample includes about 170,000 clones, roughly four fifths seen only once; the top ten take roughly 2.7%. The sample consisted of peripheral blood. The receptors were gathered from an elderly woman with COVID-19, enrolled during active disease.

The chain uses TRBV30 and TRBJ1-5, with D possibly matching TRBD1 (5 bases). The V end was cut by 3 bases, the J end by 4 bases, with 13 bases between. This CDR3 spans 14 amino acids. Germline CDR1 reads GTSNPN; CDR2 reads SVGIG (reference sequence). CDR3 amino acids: CAWRWAGGNQPQHF. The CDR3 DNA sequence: TGTGCCTGGAGATGGGCGGGGGGGAATCAGCCCCAGCATTTT.

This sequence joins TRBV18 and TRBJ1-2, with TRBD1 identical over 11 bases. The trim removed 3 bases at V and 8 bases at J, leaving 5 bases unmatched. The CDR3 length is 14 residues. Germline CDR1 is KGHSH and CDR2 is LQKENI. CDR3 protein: CASSPQGQGEGYTF. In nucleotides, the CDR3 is TGTGCCAGCTCACCCCAGGGACAGGGGGAAGGCTACACCTTC.